A selection of T cell receptor beta chains follows, all from one sample in a study of blood T cells in healthy people across ages. TCRdb re-called the 5' RACE reads through MiXCR, storing one row per CDR3 protein. Found here are approximately 900,000 distinct CDR3 sequences, almost 30% of them singletons; the top ten hold 10%. The same data also went into a second study, on T cells of mothers and their children.

Sequencing was carried out using blood. Receptors were obtained from a woman in her 40s in good health. CDR3s include the opening cysteine and the closing phenylalanine or tryptophan. Each record gives: D gene, clone size, V gene, J gene, CDR3 protein, CDR3 DNA. A D gene is named only where the DNA matches it firmly. Some rows mark clone size as missing; the rest say once, few, many or name a class of expanded clone.

-	-	TRBV4-2	TRBJ1-3	CASSQDIDRNLSGNTIYF	TGTGCCAGCAGCCAAGATATTGACAGGAACCTCTCTGGAAACACCATATATTTT
-	-	TRBV12-3/TRBV12-4	TRBJ2-7	CASSFFSGAGIDEQYF	TGTGCCAGCAGTTTCTTCTCGGGCGCGGGAATCGACGAGCAGTACTTC
-	-	TRBV5-8	TRBJ2-5	CASMQGGGHGETQYF	TGTGCCAGCATGCAGGGGGGGGGCCACGGCGAGACCCAGTACTTC
-	few	TRBV2	TRBJ2-1	CAGSVDRSSYNEQFF	TGTGCCGGCAGTGTGGACCGGAGCTCCTACAATGAGCAGTTCTTC
TRBD1	few	TRBV28	TRBJ1-5	CASRSRQGLGQPQHF	TGTGCCAGCAGATCAAGACAGGGATTGGGTCAGCCCCAGCATTTT
-	few	TRBV9	TRBJ2-4	CASSVEVAGNEQYF	TGTGCCAGCAGCGTAGAGGTGGCGGGGAATGAGCAGTACTTC
-	many	TRBV29-1	TRBJ1-4	CSVGSGREKLFF	TGCAGCGTTGGGTCAGGGAGGGAAAAACTGTTTTTT
TRBD1	-	TRBV29-1	TRBJ2-1	CSVADRGRGNTYNEQFF	TGCAGCGTTGCGGACAGGGGGCGAGGGAATACCTACAATGAGCAGTTCTTC
-	-	TRBV7-2	TRBJ1-2	CASSLRGAGDIGYTF	TGTGCCAGCAGCTTAAGGGGGGCAGGGGACATTGGCTACACCTTC
-	-	TRBV2	TRBJ1-4	CASSVATVGEKLFF	TGTGCCAGCAGTGTAGCCACAGTAGGTGAAAAACTGTTTTTT